This record concerns one TCR beta chain sequence. The antigen is undetermined. This sample is part of a study of post-analysis software for immune sequencing data. CDR1 is SGHTA, CDR2 FQGNSA, per germline. This CDR3 contains 15 residues. V was clipped by 2 bases and J by 3 bases; unmatched bases: 7. Unique molecular identifiers had been added to the TCR beta cDNA libraries. The yield from roughly 1 to 10 million T cells was around 500,000 cDNA molecules in total. In TCRdb, the PCR reads were re-called with MiXCR into one record per CDR3 protein. This sample carries 450,000 or so distinct CDR3 sequences, approximately 45% of them seen once, and the ten largest clones take roughly an eighth. General study results and limits: Controls showed lower frequencies than patients for roughly 5 TRBV segments, and TRBV5-6, TRBV5-1 and TRBV20-1 were among these. When the samples were clustered directly with F measure, those that had been prepared in the same batch showed strong co-clustering.

V is TRBV7-2 and J is TRBJ2-7; 7 positions match TRBD1. Sequenced input: blood. This sequence was found in a girl aged 5-17 years with multiple sclerosis. The CDR3 DNA reads as TGTGCCAGCAGCTTATCGGCAAGACAGGGCTACGAGCAGTACTTC. Translated: CASSLSARQGYEQYF.